The sequence of this TCR beta chain was determined in a study of regulatory T cells in long-lasting Graves disease. Broader study findings: Persistent disease showed a preference for TRBV28, TRBJ1-2 and TRBJ2-5.

CDR3 regions were amplified by Arm-PCR using iRepertoire HTBI primers to build TCR beta libraries. TCRdb re-derived calls from the multiplex PCR reads in MiXCR, one entry per CDR3 protein. The table has hundreds of thousands of distinct CDR3 sequences, roughly 16% seen once; the top ten hold approximately 18%. This clonotype has at least ten counts. What it recognizes is unknown. Per germline, CDR1 KGHDR and CDR2 SFDVKD. The V end lost 12 bases, the J end lost 6 bases, and 20 bases lay between the germline ends. The CDR3 sequence is 14 residues long. The time point denotes: newly diagnosed GD, antithyroid drugs for less than 3 months. The TCR library was prepared using RNA isolated from PBMCs. This sample was also put to use in a study of T cells in Graves' hyperthyroidism and ophthalmopathy.

The chain is built from TRBV24-1 and TRBJ1-5; no definite D call. Sequences were derived from peripheral blood mononuclear cells (PBMCs), sampled at new diagnosis, from a patient treated with antithyroid drugs. The receptor was isolated from a woman under 40 with Graves disease. CDR3 DNA sequence: TGTGCCTCCTCTAGCGGGGAGTTCGGTCAGCCCCAGCATTTT. It specifies CASSSGEFGQPQHF.